Listed below are T cell receptor beta chains from one sample, sequenced in a study of blood T cell repertoires in COVID-19. Produced via immunoSEQ multiplex PCR; TCRdb's table is partial and in-frame only. This table has approximately 140,000 clones, 87% appearing once. The sequenced sample consisted of peripheral blood. These receptors were collected from an older woman with active or convalescent COVID-19. CDR3s include the opening cysteine and the closing phenylalanine or tryptophan. Fields, in order: J gene, V gene, CDR3 protein.

J: TRBJ2-5
V: TRBV5-1
CDR3: CASSKRTITGAQETQYF

J: TRBJ1-1
V: TRBV6-6
CDR3: CASSYAGQGNTEAFF

J: TRBJ2-5
V: TRBV10-1
CDR3: CASKSGIRGWVYQETQYF

J: TRBJ2-7
V: TRBV19
CDR3: CASSPQQGADSYEQYF

J: TRBJ1-6
V: TRBV3-1/TRBV3-2
CDR3: CASNSRGSPLHF

J: TRBJ1-1
V: TRBV20-1
CDR3: CSASPEPDF

J: TRBJ1-6
V: TRBV9
CDR3: CASSRQGYDNSPLHF

J: TRBJ1-2
V: TRBV19
CDR3: CASRHRGPNYGYTF

J: TRBJ2-7
V: TRBV5-5
CDR3: CASSLLSSTSWAYEQYF

J: TRBJ1-1
V: TRBV6-2/TRBV6-3
CDR3: CASSTGGVEAFF

J: TRBJ2-3
V: TRBV5-1
CDR3: CASYAGGAEDTQYF

J: TRBJ1-2
V: TRBV5-6
CDR3: CASSFGANYGYTF

J: TRBJ2-5
V: TRBV7-8
CDR3: CASSESYRVEETQYF

J: TRBJ1-3
V: TRBV10-3
CDR3: CAISGDGNTIYF

J: TRBJ1-4
V: TRBV6-5
CDR3: CATRDSNEKLFF

J: TRBJ1-1
V: TRBV7-9
CDR3: CASSPLARFNTEAFF

J: TRBJ1-2
V: TRBV25-1
CDR3: CASSENYRSAGLGGYTF

J: TRBJ1-6
V: TRBV7-2
CDR3: CASSLDWDRALHF

J: TRBJ1-5
V: TRBV7-2
CDR3: CASSFTSQPQHF

J: TRBJ1-2
V: TRBV11-2
CDR3: CASSRDRGSYGYTF

J: TRBJ2-3
V: TRBV5-1
CDR3: CASRGGDRGPDTQYF

J: TRBJ2-1
V: TRBV7-9
CDR3: CASSALGLAGVEQFF

J: TRBJ2-7
V: TRBV10-3
CDR3: CAISGTGSEQYF

J: TRBJ2-1
V: TRBV4-3
CDR3: CASSQHSGGSYNEQFF

J: TRBJ2-7
V: TRBV6-5
CDR3: CASSATGTYEQYF

J: TRBJ2-2
V: TRBV11-2
CDR3: CASSLGPAGVTGELFF

J: TRBJ2-6
V: TRBV7-9
CDR3: CASTRGASGANVLTF

J: TRBJ1-2
V: TRBV7-7
CDR3: CASSLKRGGNYGYTF

J: TRBJ1-2
V: TRBV7-8
CDR3: CASLGSTGDYGYTF

J: TRBJ2-7
V: TRBV9
CDR3: CASSVGAGIGYEQYF

J: TRBJ2-2
V: TRBV18
CDR3: CASSAGTGVAGELFF

J: TRBJ1-4
V: TRBV12-5
CDR3: CASWEGVATNEKLFF

J: TRBJ2-2
V: TRBV19
CDR3: CASSAPWGGAFTGELFF

J: TRBJ1-5
V: TRBV2
CDR3: CASSLQGAGQPQHF

J: TRBJ1-4
V: TRBV6-5
CDR3: CASSYSPPPGGEKLFF

J: TRBJ1-2
V: TRBV5-1
CDR3: CASSLPGGVNYGYTF

J: TRBJ1-6
V: TRBV7-2
CDR3: CASSARQNSPLHF

J: TRBJ1-6
V: TRBV30
CDR3: CAWSPLNSPLHF

J: TRBJ1-1
V: TRBV12-3/TRBV12-4
CDR3: CASSPGTGAFF

J: TRBJ2-5
V: TRBV3-1/TRBV3-2
CDR3: CASSRGTDGTQYF

J: TRBJ1-5
V: TRBV25-1
CDR3: CASSDGGTNQPQHF

J: TRBJ2-1
V: TRBV6-6
CDR3: CASSYPDSSYNEQFF

J: TRBJ1-5
V: TRBV6-6
CDR3: CASSRQGTNQPQHF

J: TRBJ1-2
V: TRBV7-2
CDR3: CASSLRRGQEAGYTF

J: TRBJ1-3
V: TRBV3-1/TRBV3-2
CDR3: CASSQPGAGNTIYF

J: TRBJ1-1
V: TRBV5-6
CDR3: CASSFLTMNTEAFF

J: TRBJ1-2
V: TRBV6-2/TRBV6-3
CDR3: CASSYDRTYGYTF

J: TRBJ1-1
V: TRBV5-1
CDR3: CASSYTGDAAFF

J: TRBJ1-6
V: TRBV9
CDR3: CASSAVGGIPTGDNSPLHF

J: TRBJ1-2
V: TRBV28
CDR3: CASSLFLSNYGYTF

J: TRBJ1-2
V: TRBV6-5
CDR3: CASSYSSEDYGYTF

J: TRBJ1-2
V: TRBV19
CDR3: CASSLGGDGYYGYTF

J: TRBJ2-1
V: TRBV14
CDR3: CASSQGQGYNEQFF

J: TRBJ1-3
V: TRBV30
CDR3: CAWGFGNTIYF

J: TRBJ2-7
V: TRBV3-1/TRBV3-2
CDR3: CASSQALGLLYEQYF

J: TRBJ1-2
V: TRBV27
CDR3: CASSPRTGAFYGYTF

J: TRBJ2-5
V: TRBV13
CDR3: CASSLEASGGAQTQYF